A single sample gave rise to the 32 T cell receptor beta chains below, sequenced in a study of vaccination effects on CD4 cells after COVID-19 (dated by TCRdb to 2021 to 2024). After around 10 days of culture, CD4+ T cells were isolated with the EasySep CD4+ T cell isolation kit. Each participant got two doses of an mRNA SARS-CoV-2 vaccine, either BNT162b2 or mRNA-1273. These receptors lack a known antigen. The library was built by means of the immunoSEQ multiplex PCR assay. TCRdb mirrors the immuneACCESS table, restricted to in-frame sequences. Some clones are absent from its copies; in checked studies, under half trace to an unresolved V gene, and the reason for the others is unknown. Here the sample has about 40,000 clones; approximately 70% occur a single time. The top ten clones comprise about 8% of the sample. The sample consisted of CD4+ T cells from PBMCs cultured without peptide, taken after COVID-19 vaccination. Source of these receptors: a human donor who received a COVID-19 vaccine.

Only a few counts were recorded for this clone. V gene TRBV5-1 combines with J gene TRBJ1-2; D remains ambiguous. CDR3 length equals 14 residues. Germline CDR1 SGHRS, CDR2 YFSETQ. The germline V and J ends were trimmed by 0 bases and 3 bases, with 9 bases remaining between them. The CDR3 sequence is CASSLASADYGYTF. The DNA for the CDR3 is TGCGCCAGCAGCTTGGCCTCGGCAGACTATGGCTACACCTTC. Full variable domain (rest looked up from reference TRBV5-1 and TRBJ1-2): KAGVTQTPRYLIKTRGQQVTLSCSPISGHRSVSWYQQTPGQGLQFLFEYFSETQRNKGNFPGRFSGRQFSNSRSEMNVSTLELGDSALYLCASSLASADYGYTFGSGTRLTVV.

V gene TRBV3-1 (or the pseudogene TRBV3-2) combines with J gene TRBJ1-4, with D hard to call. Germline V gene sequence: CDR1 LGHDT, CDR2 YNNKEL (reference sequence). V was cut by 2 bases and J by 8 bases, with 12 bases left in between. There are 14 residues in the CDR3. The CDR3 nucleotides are TGTGCCAGCAGCCAACTAATGGATGGGGAAAAACTGTTTTTT. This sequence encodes CASSQLMDGEKLFF.

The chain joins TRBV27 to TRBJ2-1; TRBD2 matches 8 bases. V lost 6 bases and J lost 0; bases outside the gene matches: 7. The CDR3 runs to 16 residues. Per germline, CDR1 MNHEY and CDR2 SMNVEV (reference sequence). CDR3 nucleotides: TGTGCCAGCAGAGGAGCGGGAGTTATCTCCTACAATGAGCAGTTCTTC. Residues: CASRGAGVISYNEQFF.

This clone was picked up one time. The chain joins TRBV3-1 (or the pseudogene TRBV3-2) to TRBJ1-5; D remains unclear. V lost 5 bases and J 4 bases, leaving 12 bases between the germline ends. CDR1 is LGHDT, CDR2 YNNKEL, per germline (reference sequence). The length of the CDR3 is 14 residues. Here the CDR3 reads CASSFDPGNQPQHF. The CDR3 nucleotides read TGTGCCAGCAGCTTCGACCCGGGGAATCAGCCCCAGCATTTT.

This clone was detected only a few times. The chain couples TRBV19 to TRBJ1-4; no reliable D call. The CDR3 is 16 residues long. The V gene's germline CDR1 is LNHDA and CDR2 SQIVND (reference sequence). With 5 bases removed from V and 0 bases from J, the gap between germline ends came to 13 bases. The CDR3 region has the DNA TGTGCCAGTAGTGAATACACCGTGACAACTAATGAAAAACTGTTTTTT. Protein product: CASSEYTVTTNEKLFF.

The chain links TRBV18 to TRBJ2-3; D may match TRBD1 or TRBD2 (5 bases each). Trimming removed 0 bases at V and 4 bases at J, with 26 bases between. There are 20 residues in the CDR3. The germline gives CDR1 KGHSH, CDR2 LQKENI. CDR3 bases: TGTGCCAGCTCACCACCGTTTATAATGGGACCCAACCCCTACCCAGATACGCAGTATTTT. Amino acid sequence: CASSPPFIMGPNPYPDTQYF.

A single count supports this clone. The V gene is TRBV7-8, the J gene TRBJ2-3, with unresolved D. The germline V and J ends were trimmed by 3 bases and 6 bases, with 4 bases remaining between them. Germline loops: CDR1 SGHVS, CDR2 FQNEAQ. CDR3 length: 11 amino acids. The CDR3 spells CASSFADTQYF. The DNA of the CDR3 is TGTGCCAGCAGCTTCGCTGATACGCAGTATTTT.

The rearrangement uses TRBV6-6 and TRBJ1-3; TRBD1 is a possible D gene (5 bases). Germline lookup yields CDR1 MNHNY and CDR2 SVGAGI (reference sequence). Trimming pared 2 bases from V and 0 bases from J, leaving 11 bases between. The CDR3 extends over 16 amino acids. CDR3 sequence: CASSYRQQVSGNTIYF. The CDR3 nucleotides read TGTGCCAGCAGTTACCGACAACAGGTCTCTGGAAACACCATATATTTT.

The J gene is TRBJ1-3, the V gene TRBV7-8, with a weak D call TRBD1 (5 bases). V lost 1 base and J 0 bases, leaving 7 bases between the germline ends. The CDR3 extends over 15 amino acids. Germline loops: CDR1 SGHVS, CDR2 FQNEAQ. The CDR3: CASSLEGSSGNTIYF. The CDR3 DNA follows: TGTGCCAGCAGCTTAGAGGGGTCCTCTGGAAACACCATATATTTT.

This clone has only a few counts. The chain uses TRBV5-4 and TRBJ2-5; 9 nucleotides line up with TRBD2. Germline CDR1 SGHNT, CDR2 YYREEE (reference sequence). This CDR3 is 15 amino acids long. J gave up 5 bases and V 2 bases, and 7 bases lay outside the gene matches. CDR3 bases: TGTGCCAGCAGCTTAAAAGCGGGGGGCCTGGAGACCCAGTACTTC. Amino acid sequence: CASSLKAGGLETQYF.

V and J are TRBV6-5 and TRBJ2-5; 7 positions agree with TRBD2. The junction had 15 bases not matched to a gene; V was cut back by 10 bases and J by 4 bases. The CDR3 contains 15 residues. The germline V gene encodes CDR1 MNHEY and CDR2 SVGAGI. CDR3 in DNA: TGTGCCACTACCCGGGGGAGGGAGTCGAGAGAGACCCAGTACTTC. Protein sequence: CATTRGRESRETQYF.

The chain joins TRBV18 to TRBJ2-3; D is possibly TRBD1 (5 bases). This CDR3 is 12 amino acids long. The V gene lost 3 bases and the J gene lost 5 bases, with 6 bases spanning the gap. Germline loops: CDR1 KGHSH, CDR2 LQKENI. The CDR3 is CASSPQGDTQYF. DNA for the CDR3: TGTGCCAGCTCACCGCAGGGAGATACGCAGTATTTT.

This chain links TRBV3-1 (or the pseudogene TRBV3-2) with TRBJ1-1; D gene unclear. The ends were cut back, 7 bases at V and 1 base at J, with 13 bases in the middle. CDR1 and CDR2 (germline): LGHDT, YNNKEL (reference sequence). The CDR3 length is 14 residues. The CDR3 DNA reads TGTGCCAGCAAGGTAGGTCTGACGAACACTGAAGCTTTCTTT. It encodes CASKVGLTNTEAFF.

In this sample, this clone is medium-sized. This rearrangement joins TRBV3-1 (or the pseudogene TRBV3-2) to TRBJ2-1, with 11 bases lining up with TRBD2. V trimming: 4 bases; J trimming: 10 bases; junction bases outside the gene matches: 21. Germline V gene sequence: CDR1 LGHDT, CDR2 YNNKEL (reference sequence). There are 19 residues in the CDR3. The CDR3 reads CASSRRPPVLAGALGEQFF. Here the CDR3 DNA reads TGTGCCAGCAGCCGGAGGCCTCCGGTACTAGCGGGAGCTTTGGGAGAGCAGTTCTTC.

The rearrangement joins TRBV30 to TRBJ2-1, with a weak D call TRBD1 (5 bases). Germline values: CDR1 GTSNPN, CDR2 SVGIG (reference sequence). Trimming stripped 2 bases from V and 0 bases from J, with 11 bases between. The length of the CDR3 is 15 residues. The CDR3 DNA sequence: TGTGCCTGGAGTCTGCGGACAAACTCCTACAATGAGCAGTTCTTC. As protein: CAWSLRTNSYNEQFF. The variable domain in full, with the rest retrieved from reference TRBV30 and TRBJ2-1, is SQTIHQWPATLVQPVGSPLSLECTVEGTSNPNLYWYRQAAGRGLQLLFYSVGIGQISSEVPQNLSASRPQDRQFILSSKKLLLSDSGFYLCAWSLRTNSYNEQFFGPGTRLTVL.

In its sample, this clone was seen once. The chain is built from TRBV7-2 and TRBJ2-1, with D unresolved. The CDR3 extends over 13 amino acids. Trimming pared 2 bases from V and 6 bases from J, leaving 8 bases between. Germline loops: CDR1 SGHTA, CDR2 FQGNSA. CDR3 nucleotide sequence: TGTGCCAGCAGCTTAATCATGGGCAATGAGCAGTTCTTC. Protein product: CASSLIMGNEQFF.

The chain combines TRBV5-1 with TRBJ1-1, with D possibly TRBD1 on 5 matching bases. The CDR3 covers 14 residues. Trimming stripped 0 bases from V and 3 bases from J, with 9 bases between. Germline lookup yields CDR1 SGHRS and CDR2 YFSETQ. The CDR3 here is CASSLAGRDTEAFF. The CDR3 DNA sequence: TGCGCCAGCAGCTTGGCGGGCAGGGACACTGAAGCTTTCTTT.

The DNA of the CDR3 is TGTGCCAGCAGCCTCCGTACCTACAATGAGCAGTTCTTC. Translating gives CASSLRTYNEQFF. The chain has TRBV11-3 and TRBJ2-1; D remains unclear. Germline assignment: CDR1 SGHNT and CDR2 YENEEA. V lost 5 bases and J lost 2, with 7 bases in between. The CDR3 is 13 residues long.

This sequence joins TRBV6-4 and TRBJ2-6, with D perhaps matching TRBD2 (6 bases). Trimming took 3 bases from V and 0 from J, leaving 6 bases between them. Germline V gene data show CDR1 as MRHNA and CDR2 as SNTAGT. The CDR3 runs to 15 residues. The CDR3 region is CASSETSSGANVLTF. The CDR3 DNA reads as TGTGCCAGCAGTGAGACTAGCTCTGGGGCCAACGTCCTGACTTTC.

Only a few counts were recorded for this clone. The CDR3 reads CASSVRLAANTGELFF. CDR3 DNA: TGTGCCAGCAGTGTTAGACTAGCAGCGAACACCGGGGAGCTGTTTTTT. This chain uses TRBV6-1 with TRBJ2-2; 7 nucleotides line up with TRBD2. CDR3 size: 16 residues. Looked up from germline, CDR1 is MNHNS and CDR2 is SASEGT. V shed 4 bases, J shed 0 bases, and the junction held 5 bases outside the gene matches.

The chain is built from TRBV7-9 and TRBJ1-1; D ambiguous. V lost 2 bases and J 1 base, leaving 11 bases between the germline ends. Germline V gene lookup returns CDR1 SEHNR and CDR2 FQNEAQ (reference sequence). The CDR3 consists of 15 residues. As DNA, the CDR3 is TGTGCCAGCAGCTTATCGATAGGGCCGAACACTGAAGCTTTCTTT. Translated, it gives CASSLSIGPNTEAFF. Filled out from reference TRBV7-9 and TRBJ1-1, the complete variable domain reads DTGVSQNPRHKITKRGQNVTFRCDPISEHNRLYWYRQTLGQGPEFLTYFQNEAQLEKSRLLSDRFSAERPKGSFSTLEIQRTEQGDSAMYLCASSLSIGPNTEAFFGQGTRLTVV.

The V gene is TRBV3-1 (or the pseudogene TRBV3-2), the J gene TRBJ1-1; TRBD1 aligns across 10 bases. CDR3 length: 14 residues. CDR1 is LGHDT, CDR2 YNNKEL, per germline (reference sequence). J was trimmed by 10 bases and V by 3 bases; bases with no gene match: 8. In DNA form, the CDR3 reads TGTGCCAGCAGCCAGGGACAGGGGCCGACGAGAGCTTTCTTT. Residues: CASSQGQGPTRAFF.

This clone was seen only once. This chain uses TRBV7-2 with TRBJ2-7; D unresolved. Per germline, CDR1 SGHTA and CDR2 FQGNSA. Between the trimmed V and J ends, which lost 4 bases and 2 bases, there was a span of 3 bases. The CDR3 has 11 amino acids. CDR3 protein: CASSSAYEQYF. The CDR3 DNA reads TGTGCCAGCAGCTCTGCCTACGAGCAGTACTTC.

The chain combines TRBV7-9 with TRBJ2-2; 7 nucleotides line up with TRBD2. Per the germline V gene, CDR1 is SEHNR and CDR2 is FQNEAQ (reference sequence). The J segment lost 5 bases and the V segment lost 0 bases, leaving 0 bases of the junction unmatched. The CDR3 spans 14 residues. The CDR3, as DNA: TGTGCCAGCAGCTTAGCGCGGGAGACCGGGGAGCTGTTTTTT. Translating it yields CASSLARETGELFF. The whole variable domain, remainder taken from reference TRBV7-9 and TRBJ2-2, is DTGVSQNPRHKITKRGQNVTFRCDPISEHNRLYWYRQTLGQGPEFLTYFQNEAQLEKSRLLSDRFSAERPKGSFSTLEIQRTEQGDSAMYLCASSLARETGELFFGEGSRLTVL.

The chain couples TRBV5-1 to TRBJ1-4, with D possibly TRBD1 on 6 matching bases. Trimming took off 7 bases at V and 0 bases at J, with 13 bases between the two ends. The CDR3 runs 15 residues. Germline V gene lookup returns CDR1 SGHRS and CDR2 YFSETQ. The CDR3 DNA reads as TGCGCCAGCCGGGACAATCCCGCAACTAATGAAAAACTGTTTTTT. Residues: CASRDNPATNEKLFF.

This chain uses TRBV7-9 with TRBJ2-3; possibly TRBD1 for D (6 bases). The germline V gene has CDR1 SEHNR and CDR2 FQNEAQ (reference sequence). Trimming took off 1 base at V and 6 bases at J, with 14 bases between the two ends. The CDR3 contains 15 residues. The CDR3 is CASSLVVGASDTQYF. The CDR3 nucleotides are TGTGCCAGCAGCTTAGTCGTGGGGGCTTCGGATACGCAGTATTTT.

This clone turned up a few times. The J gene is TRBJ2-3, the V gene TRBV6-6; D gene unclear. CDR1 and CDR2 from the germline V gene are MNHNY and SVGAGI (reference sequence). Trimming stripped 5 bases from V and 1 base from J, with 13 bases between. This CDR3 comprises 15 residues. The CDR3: CASSEKKGGTDTQYF. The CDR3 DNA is TGTGCCAGCAGTGAGAAGAAGGGCGGCACAGATACGCAGTATTTT.

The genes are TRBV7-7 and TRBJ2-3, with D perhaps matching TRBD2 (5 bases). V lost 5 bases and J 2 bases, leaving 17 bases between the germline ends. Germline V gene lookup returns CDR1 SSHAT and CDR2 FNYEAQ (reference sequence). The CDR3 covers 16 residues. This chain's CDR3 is CASSPGRTVATDTQYF. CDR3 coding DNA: TGTGCCAGCAGCCCAGGCCGGACTGTCGCCACAGATACGCAGTATTTT.

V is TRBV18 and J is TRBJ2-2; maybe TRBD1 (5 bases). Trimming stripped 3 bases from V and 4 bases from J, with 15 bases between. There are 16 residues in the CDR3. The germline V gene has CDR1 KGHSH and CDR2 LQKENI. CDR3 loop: CASSPFRQGGTGELFF. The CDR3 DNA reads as TGTGCCAGCTCACCGTTTCGTCAGGGCGGCACCGGGGAGCTGTTTTTT.

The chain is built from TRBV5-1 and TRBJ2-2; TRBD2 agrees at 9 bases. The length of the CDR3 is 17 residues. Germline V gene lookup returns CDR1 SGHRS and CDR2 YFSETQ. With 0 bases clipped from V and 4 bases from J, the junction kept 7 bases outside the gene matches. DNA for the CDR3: TGCGCCAGCAGCTTGGGACCGGGACTAGCCGGCACCGGGGAGCTGTTTTTT. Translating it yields CASSLGPGLAGTGELFF.

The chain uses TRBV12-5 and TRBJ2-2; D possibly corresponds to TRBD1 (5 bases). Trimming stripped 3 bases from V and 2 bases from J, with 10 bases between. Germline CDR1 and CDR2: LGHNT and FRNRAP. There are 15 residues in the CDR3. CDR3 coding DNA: TGTGCTAGTGGTTTTGGGCAGGGTAACACCGGGGAGCTGTTTTTT. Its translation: CASGFGQGNTGELFF.

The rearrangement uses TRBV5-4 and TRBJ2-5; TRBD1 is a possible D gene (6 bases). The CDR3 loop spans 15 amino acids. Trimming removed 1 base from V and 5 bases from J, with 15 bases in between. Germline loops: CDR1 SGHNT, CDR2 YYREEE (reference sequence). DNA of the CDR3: TGTGCCAGCAGCTTGCCCCTACAGGGTGGGGAGACCCAGTACTTC. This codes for CASSLPLQGGETQYF.